A single TCR beta chain is shown here with its context. These data come from a study of identical twins. Via MiXCR, TCRdb re-called the 5' RACE reads, giving one row per CDR3 protein. The profile shows hundreds of thousands of distinct CDR3 sequences, approximately 18% of them singletons. The length of the CDR3 is 13 residues. Trimming took off 6 bases at V and 8 bases at J, with 16 bases between the two ends. This sample was also put to use in a study of T cells expressing NK-cell markers. That study adds: In about six donors, dominant CD3+CD56+NKG2C+ clonotypes ranked among the top 10 CD8+ clonotypes.

The V call is TRBV12-3 or TRBV12-4, the J call TRBJ1-2, with TRBD1 as a possible D gene (5 bases). The sequence came from a woman between 18 and 30 years old in good health. Specimen: PBMCs. This chain's CDR3 is CASRGDGAGGYTF. The DNA of the CDR3 is TGTGCCAGCAGGGGGGACGGAGCAGGAGGCTACACCTTC.